What follows are 15 T cell receptor beta chains derived from one specimen sequenced in a study of graft-versus-host responses after intestinal transplantation. Using immunoSEQ multiplex PCR, the repertoire was profiled, and TCRdb retains in-frame clones only, with some absent. The sample records fewer than 150,000 clones, over 85% being singletons. The antigens these receptors bind are not known. Here the sequenced sample was unstimulated CD4+ T cells sorted from spleen or lymph node cells, taken before intestinal transplant. Source of these receptors: a human donor who received an intestinal transplant.

This chain connects TRBV5-1 to TRBJ2-3; 8 bases map to TRBD2. V trimming: 4 bases; J trimming: 4 bases; junction bases outside the gene matches: 5. The V gene's germline CDR1 is SGHRS and CDR2 YFSETQ. The CDR3 spans 14 residues. CDR3 DNA: TGCGCCAGCAGCGTCGGGGGGGCCGCAGATACGCAGTATTTT. It specifies CASSVGGAADTQYF. Filled out from reference TRBV5-1 and TRBJ2-3, the complete variable domain reads KAGVTQTPRYLIKTRGQQVTLSCSPISGHRSVSWYQQTPGQGLQFLFEYFSETQRNKGNFPGRFSGRQFSNSRSEMNVSTLELGDSALYLCASSVGGAADTQYFGPGTRLTVL.

The rearrangement joins TRBV5-1 to TRBJ2-7; D is undetermined. The V end lost 1 base, the J end lost 0 bases, and 5 bases lay between the germline ends. This CDR3 comprises 13 residues. Germline CDR1 reads SGHRS; CDR2 reads YFSETQ. The CDR3 region has the DNA TGCGCCAGCAGCTTGCATAGCTCCTACGAGCAGTACTTC. As protein: CASSLHSSYEQYF. Complete variable domain (other parts from reference TRBV5-1 and TRBJ2-7): KAGVTQTPRYLIKTRGQQVTLSCSPISGHRSVSWYQQTPGQGLQFLFEYFSETQRNKGNFPGRFSGRQFSNSRSEMNVSTLELGDSALYLCASSLHSSYEQYFGPGTRLTVT.

V usage is TRBV5-1 and J usage is TRBJ1-2, with TRBD1 identical over 7 bases. V shed 9 bases, J shed 1 base, and the junction held 15 bases outside the gene matches. CDR1 SGHRS and CDR2 YFSETQ come from the germline V gene. The CDR3 covers 16 residues. CDR3 sequence: CATRNLDGTDNYGYTF. The CDR3 DNA is TGCGCCACCCGAAATCTGGACGGGACAGATAACTATGGCTACACCTTC.

The J gene is TRBJ2-1, the V gene TRBV11-3; TRBD2 matches at 11 bases. Germline V gene data show CDR1 as SGHNT and CDR2 as YENEEA. V shed 7 bases and J 3 bases; nucleotides not matched to a gene: 8. The CDR3 is made up of 16 amino acids. Here the CDR3 DNA reads TGTGCCAGCATCCTAGCGGGGGGCAACCGCTACAATGAGCAGTTCTTC. Translation gives CASILAGGNRYNEQFF. The full variable domain, in which reference TRBV11-3 and TRBJ2-1 provide the parts outside the CDR3, is EAGVVQSPRYKIIEKKQPVAFWCNPISGHNTLYWYLQNLGQGPELLIRYENEEAVDDSQLPKDRFSAERLKGVDSTLKIQPAELGDSAVYLCASILAGGNRYNEQFFGPGTRLTVL.

This chain links TRBV5-6 with TRBJ1-6; no firm D call. The CDR3 runs 14 residues. V was clipped by 4 bases and J by 7 bases, with 12 bases between them. CDR1 is SGHDT, CDR2 YYEEEE, per germline. The CDR3 loop reads CASSRGRRNSPLHF. The CDR3 DNA is TGTGCCAGCAGCCGAGGACGGCGAAATTCACCCCTCCACTTT.

The chain combines TRBV5-1 with TRBJ2-3; weak D call: TRBD1 (5 bases). V was pared by 0 bases and J by 0 bases, with 8 bases between. Germline V gives CDR1 SGHRS, CDR2 YFSETQ. The CDR3 sequence is 15 residues long. CDR3 DNA: TGCGCCAGCAGCTTGGGTCAGGGAAGCACAGATACGCAGTATTTT. Residues: CASSLGQGSTDTQYF.

The chain couples TRBV5-4 to TRBJ1-6, with 11 bases fitting TRBD1. The CDR3 runs 16 residues. Trimming cost V 1 base and J 10 bases; bases outside gene matches: 7. Germline V gene lookup returns CDR1 SGHNT and CDR2 YYREEE (reference sequence). The CDR3 nucleotides are TGTGCCAGCAGCTTGACAAACCGGGACAGGGGGTCACCCCTCCACTTT. It is translated as CASSLTNRDRGSPLHF.

The chain employs TRBV7-9 and TRBJ2-7, with D tentatively TRBD2 (6 bases). Germline-derived CDR1 and CDR2 are SEHNR and FQNEAQ (reference sequence). With 0 bases removed from V and 7 bases from J, the gap between germline ends came to 10 bases. The CDR3 totals 13 residues. CDR3 sequence: CASSLAGGGEQYF. As DNA, the CDR3 is TGTGCCAGCAGCTTAGCGGGAGGAGGTGAGCAGTACTTC.

The gene calls are TRBV12-5 and TRBJ2-3, with D uncertain. Trimming stripped 2 bases from V and 2 bases from J, with 8 bases between. CDR1 is LGHNT and CDR2 is FRNRAP in the germline V gene. The CDR3 runs to 14 residues. The CDR3: CASGLPTTTDTQYF. CDR3 nucleotides: TGTGCTAGTGGTTTGCCCACCACCACAGATACGCAGTATTTT.

In its sample, this clone was seen once. The J gene is TRBJ1-1, the V gene TRBV5-1; D not resolved. V was shortened by 4 bases and J by 1 base, with 14 bases between the two germline ends. CDR1 SGHRS and CDR2 YFSETQ come from the germline V gene. The CDR3 sequence is 15 residues long. CDR3: CASSPYGLGNTEAFF. CDR3 sequence (DNA): TGCGCCAGCAGCCCGTACGGGTTAGGGAACACTGAAGCTTTCTTT.

This chain links TRBV27 with TRBJ2-1, with 14 bases that match TRBD2. Germline V gene lookup returns CDR1 MNHEY and CDR2 SMNVEV (reference sequence). The ends lost 6 bases at V and 0 bases at J; junction bases unmatched: 19. There are 22 residues in the CDR3. CDR3 DNA sequence: TGTGCCAGCAGCCCCAGGACTAGCGGGGGGAGTCAAACCGTTAGCTCCTACAATGAGCAGTTCTTC. Amino acids: CASSPRTSGGSQTVSSYNEQFF.

The rearrangement joins TRBV11-3 to TRBJ2-2; a weak D match, TRBD1 (5 bases). Trimming took off 5 bases at V and 3 bases at J, with 7 bases between the two ends. Germline V CDR1 and CDR2: SGHNT, YENEEA. The CDR3 totals 13 residues. Written as DNA, the CDR3 is TGTGCCAGCAGCCTCAGGGACACCGGGGAGCTGTTTTTT. It specifies CASSLRDTGELFF.

The CDR3 spells CASSQAGSSYNEQFF. For the CDR3, the DNA is TGCGCCAGCAGCCAAGCAGGGAGCTCCTACAATGAGCAGTTCTTC. V and J are TRBV4-1 and TRBJ2-1; D possibly matches TRBD1 or TRBD2 (5 bases each). The germline V and J ends were trimmed by 1 base and 0 bases, with 7 bases remaining between them. This CDR3 is built from 15 residues. Germline CDR1 reads MGHRA; CDR2 reads YSYEKL.

The rearrangement joins TRBV6-5 to TRBJ2-1, with TRBD2 as a possible D gene (6 bases). Deletions cut 6 bases from V and 8 bases from J, with 20 bases between. Germline CDR1 reads MNHEY; CDR2 reads SVGAGI. The CDR3 has 15 amino acids. CDR3 sequence (DNA): TGTGCCAGCAGCCGTCAGACTAGGTCGAGCCATGAGCAGTTCTTC. This sequence encodes CASSRQTRSSHEQFF.

The genes are TRBV21-1 and TRBJ1-5; the D call of TRBD1 is as the table states it, not checked on the DNA. TRBV21-1 is given as a pseudogene. The CDR3 totals 18 residues. The CDR3 DNA reads TGTGCCAGCAGCAAAAGAGGCAGGGGAAATTATAGCAATCAGCCCCAGCATTTT. Protein: CASSKRGRGNYSNQPQHF.